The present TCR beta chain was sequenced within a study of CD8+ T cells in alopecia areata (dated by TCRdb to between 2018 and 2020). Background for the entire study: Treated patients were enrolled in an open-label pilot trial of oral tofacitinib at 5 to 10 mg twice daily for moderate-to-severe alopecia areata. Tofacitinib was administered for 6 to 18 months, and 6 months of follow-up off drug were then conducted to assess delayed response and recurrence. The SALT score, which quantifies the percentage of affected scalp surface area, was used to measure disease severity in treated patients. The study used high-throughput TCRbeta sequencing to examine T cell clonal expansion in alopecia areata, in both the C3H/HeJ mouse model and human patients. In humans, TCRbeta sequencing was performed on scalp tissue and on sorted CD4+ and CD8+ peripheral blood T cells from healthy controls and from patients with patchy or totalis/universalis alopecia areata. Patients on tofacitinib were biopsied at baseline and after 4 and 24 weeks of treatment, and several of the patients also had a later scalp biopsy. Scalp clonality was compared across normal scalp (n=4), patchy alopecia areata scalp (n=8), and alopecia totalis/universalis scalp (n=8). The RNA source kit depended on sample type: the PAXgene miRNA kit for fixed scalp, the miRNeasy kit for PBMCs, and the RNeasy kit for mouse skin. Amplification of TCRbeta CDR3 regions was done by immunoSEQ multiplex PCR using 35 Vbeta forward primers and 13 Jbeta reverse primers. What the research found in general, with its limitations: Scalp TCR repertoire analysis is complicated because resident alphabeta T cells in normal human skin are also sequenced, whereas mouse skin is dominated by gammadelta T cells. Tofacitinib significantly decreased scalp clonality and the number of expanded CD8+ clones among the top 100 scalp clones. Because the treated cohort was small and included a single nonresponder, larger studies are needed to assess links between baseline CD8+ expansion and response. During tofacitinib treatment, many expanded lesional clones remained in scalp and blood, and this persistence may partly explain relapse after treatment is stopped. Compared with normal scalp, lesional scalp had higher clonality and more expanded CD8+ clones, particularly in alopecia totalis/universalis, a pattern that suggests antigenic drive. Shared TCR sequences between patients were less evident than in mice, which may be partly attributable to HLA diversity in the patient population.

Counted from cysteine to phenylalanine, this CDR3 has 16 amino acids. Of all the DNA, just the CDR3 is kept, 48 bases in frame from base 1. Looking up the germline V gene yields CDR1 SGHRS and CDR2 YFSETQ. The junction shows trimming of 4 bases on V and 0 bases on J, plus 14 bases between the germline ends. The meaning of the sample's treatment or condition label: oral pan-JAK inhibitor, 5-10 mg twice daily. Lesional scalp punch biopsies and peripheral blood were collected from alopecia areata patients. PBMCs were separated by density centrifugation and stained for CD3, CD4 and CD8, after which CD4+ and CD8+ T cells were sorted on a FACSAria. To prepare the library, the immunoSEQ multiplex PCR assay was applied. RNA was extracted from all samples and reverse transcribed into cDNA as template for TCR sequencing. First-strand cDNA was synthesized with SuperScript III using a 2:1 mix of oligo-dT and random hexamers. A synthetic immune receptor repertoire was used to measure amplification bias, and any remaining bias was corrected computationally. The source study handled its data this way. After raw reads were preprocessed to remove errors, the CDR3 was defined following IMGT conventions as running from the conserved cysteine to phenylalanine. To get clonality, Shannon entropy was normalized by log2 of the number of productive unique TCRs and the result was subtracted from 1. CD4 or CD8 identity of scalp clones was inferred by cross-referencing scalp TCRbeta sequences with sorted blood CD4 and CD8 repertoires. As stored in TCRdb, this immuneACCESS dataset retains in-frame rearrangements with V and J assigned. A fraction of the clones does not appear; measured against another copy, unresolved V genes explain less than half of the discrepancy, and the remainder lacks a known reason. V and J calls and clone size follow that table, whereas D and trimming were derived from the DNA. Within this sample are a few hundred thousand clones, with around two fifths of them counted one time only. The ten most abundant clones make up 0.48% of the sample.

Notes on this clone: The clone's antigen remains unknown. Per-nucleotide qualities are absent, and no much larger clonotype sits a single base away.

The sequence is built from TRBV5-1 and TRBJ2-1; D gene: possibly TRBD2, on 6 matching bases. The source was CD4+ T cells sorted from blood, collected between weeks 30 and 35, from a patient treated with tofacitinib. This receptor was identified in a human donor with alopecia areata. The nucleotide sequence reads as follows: TGCGCCAGCAGCCGACTTAGCGGAGGCTCCTACAATGAGCAGTTCTTC. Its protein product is CASSRLSGGSYNEQFF.